This TCR beta chain was identified during a study of T cell clones after liver transplantation. This CDR3 is built from 15 residues. J gave up 5 bases and V 4 bases, and 8 bases lay outside the gene matches. CDR1 and CDR2 from the germline V gene are MGHRA and YSYEKL. This table comes from immunoSEQ multiplex PCR, and its TCRdb copy is limited to in-frame clones, with some not included. The sample includes tens of thousands of clones, 90% to 95% of them seen just once. Sequencing was performed on CD8+ T cells from blood, taken 12 months after liver transplant. The chain is built from TRBV4-1 and TRBJ2-7, with 10 nucleotides matching TRBD1. The sequence was obtained from a human patient who received a liver transplant. Some T cells could come from the graft donor. The DNA of the CDR3 is TGCGCCAGCAGCCGCACCGGACAGGGGGACCACGAGCAGTACTTC. This encodes CASSRTGQGDHEQYF.